A selection of T cell receptor beta chains follows, all from one sample in a study of tumor and adjacent non-tumor tissue in lung cancer. From the multiplex PCR reads, TCRdb called clonotypes with MiXCR, one entry per CDR3 protein. The sample shows around 75,000 distinct CDR3 sequences, nearly 70% of them seen only once. Input material: distant non-tumor lung tissue. All receptors come from a woman in her forties or fifties with non-small cell lung cancer. Both conserved end residues are trimmed from each CDR3.

V gene	J gene	CDR3 protein
TRBV5-4	TRBJ1-2	ASSLVGGERYGHT
TRBV11-2	TRBJ2-3	ANSVYREDTQY
TRBV29-1	TRBJ1-3	SAGGDGSSGNTIY
TRBV20-1	TRBJ2-5	STQYQVIQEIQY
TRBV7-2	TRBJ2-3	ASSPNTDTQY
TRBV20-1	TRBJ2-3	STRGILGNTQY
TRBV5-1	TRBJ2-1	ASSLPESGVHNEQF
TRBV6-5	TRBJ1-2	ASSYSRYTVYGYT
TRBV11-2	TRBJ2-1	ASILAPSSYNEQF
TRBV11-2	TRBJ2-1	ASSFSTAEQF
TRBV20-1	TRBJ2-1	SADKTSGSDEQF
TRBV6-5	TRBJ2-5	ASRESRTGGTQY
TRBV6-2/TRBV6-3	TRBJ2-1	AGSPLNNEQF
TRBV6-2/TRBV6-3	TRBJ1-2	ASNRGQEQDGYT
TRBV4-3	TRBJ2-1	ASSQDGGRCNEQF
TRBV6-2/TRBV6-3	TRBJ1-1	AISGDRGGYTEAF
TRBV28	TRBJ2-3	ASSLYPPTDMQY
TRBV6-6	TRBJ2-6	ASRTGQGTSGANVLT
TRBV7-9	TRBJ1-3	ASSLSGRPGNTIY
TRBV29-1	TRBJ2-1	SVDVLQGQF
TRBV29-1	TRBJ2-2	SASIDGELV
TRBV5-4	TRBJ2-3	ASSNGASDTQY
TRBV11-2	TRBJ2-3	ASSLMLAGEGQY
TRBV12-3/TRBV12-4	TRBJ2-7	ASIFLGNVQY
TRBV6-5	TRBJ2-5	ASRLPGPTRGTQY
TRBV20-1	TRBJ2-6	SANGQDPISGANILT
TRBV11-2	TRBJ2-2	ASSLKGVSVIAVPGELF
TRBV24-1	TRBJ2-3	ATSDITDTSTDTQY
TRBV6-1	TRBJ2-5	ASTAGAAGDETHY
TRBV24-1	TRBJ2-5	ATSDAARLETQY
TRBV11-3	TRBJ2-1	ASSLISYNEQF
TRBV6-1	TRBJ1-4	ASSEGRGDDKLF
TRBV30	TRBJ2-1	AWSKGLAGANEQF
TRBV11-1	TRBJ2-3	SSSKRVQSATDTHY
TRBV11-2	TRBJ2-6	ACSLTDSLYSGVNVLT
TRBV11-1	TRBJ2-1	ASSLAVGQDEQF
TRBV18	TRBJ2-7	ASSATAYEQY
TRBV20-1	TRBJ2-3	SASKSRDRTGNTQY
TRBV29-1	TRBJ2-3	SVRAVDTGTQY
TRBV6-1	TRBJ2-2	DSLVGNTRELF
TRBV11-2	TRBJ1-1	ASSSRFTKAF
TRBV20-1	TRBJ2-1	SAVASYSYNEQF
TRBV29-1	TRBJ2-5	SATRLPGYQETQY
TRBV28	TRBJ2-3	ASTPGWGARTSTQY
TRBV6-6	TRBJ1-6	ASSYSGVRAESYNSPLH
TRBV6-1	TRBJ2-3	ASRTGTGGTDTQY
TRBV28	TRBJ2-7	ASSHCLAGLCLAGYYEQY
TRBV12-3/TRBV12-4	TRBJ2-7	ASSQGTGWYEQY
TRBV4-1	TRBJ2-1	ASSLLQAGRLLFGNKQF
TRBV11-2	TRBJ2-2	AGSSTAYRGMNTGELF
TRBV4-1	TRBJ1-1	ASSQVHNQNTEAF
TRBV28	TRBJ2-5	ASSSWGQGARETQY
TRBV11-2	TRBJ2-7	ASNHQTNGSYKQY
TRBV5-1	TRBJ2-7	ASSLGGVREQY
TRBV6-1	TRBJ2-1	VSSAMGHYNEQF